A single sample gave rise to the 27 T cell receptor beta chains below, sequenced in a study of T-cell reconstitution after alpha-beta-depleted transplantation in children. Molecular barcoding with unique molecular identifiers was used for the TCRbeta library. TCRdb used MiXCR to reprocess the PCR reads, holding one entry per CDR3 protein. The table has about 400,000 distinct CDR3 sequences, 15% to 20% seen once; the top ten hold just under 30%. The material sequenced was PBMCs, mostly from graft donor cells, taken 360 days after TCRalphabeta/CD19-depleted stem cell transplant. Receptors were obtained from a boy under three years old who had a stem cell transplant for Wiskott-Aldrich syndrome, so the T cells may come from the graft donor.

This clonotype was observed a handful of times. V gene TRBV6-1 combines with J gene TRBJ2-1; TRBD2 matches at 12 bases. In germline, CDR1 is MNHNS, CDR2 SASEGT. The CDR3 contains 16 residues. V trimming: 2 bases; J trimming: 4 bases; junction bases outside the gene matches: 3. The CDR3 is CASSELAGGFYNEQFF. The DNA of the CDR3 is TGTGCCAGCAGTGAACTAGCGGGAGGGTTTTACAATGAGCAGTTCTTC.

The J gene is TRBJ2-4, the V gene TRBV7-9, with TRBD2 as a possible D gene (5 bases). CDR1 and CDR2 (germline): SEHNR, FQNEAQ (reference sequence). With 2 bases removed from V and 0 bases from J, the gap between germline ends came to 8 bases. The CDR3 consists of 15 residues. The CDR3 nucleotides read TGTGCCAGCAGCTTACAAGCGGAAGCCAAAAACATTCAGTACTTC. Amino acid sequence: CASSLQAEAKNIQYF. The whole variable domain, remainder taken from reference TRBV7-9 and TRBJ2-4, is DTGVSQNPRHKITKRGQNVTFRCDPISEHNRLYWYRQTLGQGPEFLTYFQNEAQLEKSRLLSDRFSAERPKGSFSTLEIQRTEQGDSAMYLCASSLQAEAKNIQYFGAGTRLSVL.

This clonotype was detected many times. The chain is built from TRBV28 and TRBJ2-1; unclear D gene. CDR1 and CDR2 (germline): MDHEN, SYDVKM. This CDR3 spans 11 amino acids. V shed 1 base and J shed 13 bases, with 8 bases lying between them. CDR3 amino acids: CASSLSQFQFF. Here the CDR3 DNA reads TGTGCCAGCAGTTTATCGCAATTTCAGTTCTTC. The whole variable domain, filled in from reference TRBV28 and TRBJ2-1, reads DVKVTQSSRYLVKRTGEKVFLECVQDMDHENMFWYRQDPGLGLRLIYFSYDVKMKEKGDIPEGYSVSREKKERFSLILESASTNQTSMYLCASSLSQFQFFGPGTRLTVL.

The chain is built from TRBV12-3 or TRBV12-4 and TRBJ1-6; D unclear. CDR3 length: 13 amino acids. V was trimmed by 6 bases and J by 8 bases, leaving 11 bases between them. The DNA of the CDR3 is TGTGCCAGCAGGGGCCGGATCTATTCACCCCTCCACTTT. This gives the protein CASRGRIYSPLHF.

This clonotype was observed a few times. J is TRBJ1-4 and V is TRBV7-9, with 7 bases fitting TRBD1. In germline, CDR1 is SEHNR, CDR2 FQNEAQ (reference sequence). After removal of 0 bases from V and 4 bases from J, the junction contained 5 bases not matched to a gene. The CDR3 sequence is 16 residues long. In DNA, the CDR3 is TGTGCCAGCAGCTTAGCAGTGGGGACAGATAATGAAAAACTGTTTTTT. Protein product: CASSLAVGTDNEKLFF. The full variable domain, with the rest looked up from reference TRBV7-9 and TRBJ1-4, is DTGVSQNPRHKITKRGQNVTFRCDPISEHNRLYWYRQTLGQGPEFLTYFQNEAQLEKSRLLSDRFSAERPKGSFSTLEIQRTEQGDSAMYLCASSLAVGTDNEKLFFGSGTQLSVL.

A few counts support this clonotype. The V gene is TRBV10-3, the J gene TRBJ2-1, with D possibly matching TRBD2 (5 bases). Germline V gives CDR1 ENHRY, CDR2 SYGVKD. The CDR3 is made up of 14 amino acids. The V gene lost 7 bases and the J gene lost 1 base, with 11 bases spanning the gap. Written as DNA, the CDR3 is TGTGCCATCATGAGCGGAGCTTCCTACAATGAGCAGTTCTTC. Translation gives CAIMSGASYNEQFF.

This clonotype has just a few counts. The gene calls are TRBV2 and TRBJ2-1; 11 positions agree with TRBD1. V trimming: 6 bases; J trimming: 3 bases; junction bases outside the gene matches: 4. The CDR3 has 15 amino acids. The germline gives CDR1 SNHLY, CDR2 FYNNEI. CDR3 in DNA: TGTGCCAGCAGGGTGGGGACAGGGGGCTACAATGAGCAGTTCTTC. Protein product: CASRVGTGGYNEQFF.

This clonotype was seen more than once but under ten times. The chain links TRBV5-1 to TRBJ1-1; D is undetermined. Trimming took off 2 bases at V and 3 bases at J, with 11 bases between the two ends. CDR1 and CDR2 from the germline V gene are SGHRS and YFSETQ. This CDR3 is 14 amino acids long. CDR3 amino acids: CASSFRTDDTEAFF. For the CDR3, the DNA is TGCGCCAGCAGCTTCCGAACAGACGACACTGAAGCTTTCTTT.

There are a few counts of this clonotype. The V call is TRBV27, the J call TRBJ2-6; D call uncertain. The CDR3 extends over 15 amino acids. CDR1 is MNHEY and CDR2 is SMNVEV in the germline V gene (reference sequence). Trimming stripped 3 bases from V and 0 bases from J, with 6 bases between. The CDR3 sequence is CASSLSRSGANVLTF. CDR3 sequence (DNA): TGTGCCAGCAGTTTGTCCCGCTCTGGGGCCAACGTCCTGACTTTC.

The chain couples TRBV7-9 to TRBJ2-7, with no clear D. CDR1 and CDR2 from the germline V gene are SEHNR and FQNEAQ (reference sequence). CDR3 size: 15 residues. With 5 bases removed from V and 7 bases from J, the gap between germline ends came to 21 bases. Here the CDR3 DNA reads TGTGCCAGCAGCCCCAGGTCGCACTTGGCGCGGGAGCAGTACTTC. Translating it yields CASSPRSHLAREQYF. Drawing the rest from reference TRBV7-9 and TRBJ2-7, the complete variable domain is DTGVSQNPRHKITKRGQNVTFRCDPISEHNRLYWYRQTLGQGPEFLTYFQNEAQLEKSRLLSDRFSAERPKGSFSTLEIQRTEQGDSAMYLCASSPRSHLAREQYFGPGTRLTVT.

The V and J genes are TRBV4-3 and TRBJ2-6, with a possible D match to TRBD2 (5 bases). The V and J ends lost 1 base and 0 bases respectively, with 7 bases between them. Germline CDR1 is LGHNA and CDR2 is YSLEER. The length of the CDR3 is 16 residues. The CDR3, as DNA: TGCGCCAGCAGCCAAGGACTACCCTCTGGGGCCAACGTCCTGACTTTC. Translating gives CASSQGLPSGANVLTF.

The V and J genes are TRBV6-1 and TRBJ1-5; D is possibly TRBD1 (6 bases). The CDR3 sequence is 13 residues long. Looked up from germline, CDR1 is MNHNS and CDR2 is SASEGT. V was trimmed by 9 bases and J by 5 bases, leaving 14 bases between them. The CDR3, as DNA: TGTGCCAGTCGGGGGGGCAGATATCAGCCCCAGCATTTT. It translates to CASRGGRYQPQHF.

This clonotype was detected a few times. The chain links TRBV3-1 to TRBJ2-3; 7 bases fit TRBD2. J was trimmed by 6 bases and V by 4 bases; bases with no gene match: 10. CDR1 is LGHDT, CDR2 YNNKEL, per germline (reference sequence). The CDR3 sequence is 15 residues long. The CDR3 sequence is CASSLTGTIWDTQYF. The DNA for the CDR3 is TGTGCCAGCAGCCTAACCGGGACTATATGGGATACGCAGTATTTT.

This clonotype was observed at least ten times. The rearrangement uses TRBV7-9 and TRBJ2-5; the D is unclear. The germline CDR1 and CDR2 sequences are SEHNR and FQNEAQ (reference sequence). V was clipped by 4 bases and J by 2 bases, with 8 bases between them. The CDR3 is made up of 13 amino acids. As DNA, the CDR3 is TGTGCCAGCAGCTGGGTGCAGCAAGAGACCCAGTACTTC. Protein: CASSWVQQETQYF. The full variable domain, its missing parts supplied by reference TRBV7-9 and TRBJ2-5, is DTGVSQNPRHKITKRGQNVTFRCDPISEHNRLYWYRQTLGQGPEFLTYFQNEAQLEKSRLLSDRFSAERPKGSFSTLEIQRTEQGDSAMYLCASSWVQQETQYFGPGTRLLVL.

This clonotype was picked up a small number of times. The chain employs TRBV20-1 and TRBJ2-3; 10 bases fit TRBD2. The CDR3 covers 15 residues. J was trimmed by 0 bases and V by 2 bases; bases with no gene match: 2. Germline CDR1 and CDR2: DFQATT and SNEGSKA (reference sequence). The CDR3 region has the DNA TGCAGTGCTAGATCGACTAGCGGGAGCACAGATACGCAGTATTTT. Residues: CSARSTSGSTDTQYF.

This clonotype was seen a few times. The CDR3 spells CSTTLRGTDTQYF. The CDR3 DNA reads as TGCAGCACCACACTTCGGGGCACAGATACGCAGTATTTT. The chain has TRBV20-1 and TRBJ2-3, with D hard to call. This CDR3 is built from 13 residues. Germline V CDR1 and CDR2: DFQATT, SNEGSKA (reference sequence).

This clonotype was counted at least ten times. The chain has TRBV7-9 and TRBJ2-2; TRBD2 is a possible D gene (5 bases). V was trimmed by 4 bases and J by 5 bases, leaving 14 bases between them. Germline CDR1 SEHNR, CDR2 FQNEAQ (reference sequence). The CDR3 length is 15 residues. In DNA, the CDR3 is TGTGCCAGCAGCTCCCCGGGAAGACAAACCGGGGAGCTGTTTTTT. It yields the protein CASSSPGRQTGELFF.

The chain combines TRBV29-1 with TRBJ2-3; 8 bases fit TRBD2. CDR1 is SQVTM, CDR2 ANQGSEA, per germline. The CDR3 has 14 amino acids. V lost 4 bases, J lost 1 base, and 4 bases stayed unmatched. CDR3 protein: CSVGSGSGTDTQYF. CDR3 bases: TGCAGCGTTGGGAGCGGGAGTGGCACAGATACGCAGTATTTT.

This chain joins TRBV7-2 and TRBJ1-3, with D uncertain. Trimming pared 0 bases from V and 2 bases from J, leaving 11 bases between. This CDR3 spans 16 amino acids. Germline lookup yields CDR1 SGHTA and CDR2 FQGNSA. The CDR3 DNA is TGTGCCAGCAGCTTAGCGCGAGGGCCTGCTGGAAACACCATATATTTT. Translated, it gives CASSLARGPAGNTIYF.

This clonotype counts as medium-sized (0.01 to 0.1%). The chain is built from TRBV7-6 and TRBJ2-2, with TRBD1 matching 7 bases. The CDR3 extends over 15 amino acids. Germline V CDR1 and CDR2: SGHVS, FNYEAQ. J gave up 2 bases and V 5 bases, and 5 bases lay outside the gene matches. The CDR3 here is CASSRWDSNTGELFF. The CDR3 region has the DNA TGTGCCAGCAGCCGCTGGGACAGCAACACCGGGGAGCTGTTTTTT.

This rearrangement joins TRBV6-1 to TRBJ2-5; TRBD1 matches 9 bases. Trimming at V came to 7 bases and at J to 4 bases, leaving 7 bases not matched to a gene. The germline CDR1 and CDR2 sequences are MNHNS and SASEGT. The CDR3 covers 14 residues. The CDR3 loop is CASTLDRGLETQYF. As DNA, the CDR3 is TGTGCCAGCACCTTGGACAGGGGTCTAGAGACCCAGTACTTC.

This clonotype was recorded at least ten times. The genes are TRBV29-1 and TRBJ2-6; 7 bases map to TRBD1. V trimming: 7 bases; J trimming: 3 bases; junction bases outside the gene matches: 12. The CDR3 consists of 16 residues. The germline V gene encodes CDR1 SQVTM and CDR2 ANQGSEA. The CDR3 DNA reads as TGCAGCGCCAAGACAGGGCAACTGAATGGGGCCAACGTCCTGACTTTC. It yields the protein CSAKTGQLNGANVLTF. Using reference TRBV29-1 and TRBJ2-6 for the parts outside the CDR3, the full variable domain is SAVISQKPSRDICQRGTSLTIQCQVDSQVTMMFWYRQQPGQSLTLIATANQGSEATYESGFVIDKFPISRPNLTFSTLTVSNMSPEDSSIYLCSAKTGQLNGANVLTFGAGSRLTVL.

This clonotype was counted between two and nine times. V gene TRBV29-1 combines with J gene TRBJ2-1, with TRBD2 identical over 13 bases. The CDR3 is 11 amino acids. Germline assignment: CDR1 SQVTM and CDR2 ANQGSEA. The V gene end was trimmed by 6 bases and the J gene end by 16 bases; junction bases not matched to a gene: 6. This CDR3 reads CSVPGTSGEFF. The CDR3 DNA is TGCAGCGTCCCTGGGACTAGCGGGGAATTCTTC.

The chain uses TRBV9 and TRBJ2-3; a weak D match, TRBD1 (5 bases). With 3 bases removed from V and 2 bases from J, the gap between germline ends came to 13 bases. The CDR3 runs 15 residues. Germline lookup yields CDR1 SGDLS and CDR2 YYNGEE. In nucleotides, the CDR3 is TGTGCCAGCAGCGAGGGGCTTGCGACCACAGATACGCAGTATTTT. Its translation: CASSEGLATTDTQYF. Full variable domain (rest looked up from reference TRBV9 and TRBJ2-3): DSGVTQTPKHLITATGQRVTLRCSPRSGDLSVYWYQQSLDQGLQFLIQYYNGEERAKGNILERFSAQQFPDLHSELNLSSLELGDSALYFCASSEGLATTDTQYFGPGTRLTVL.

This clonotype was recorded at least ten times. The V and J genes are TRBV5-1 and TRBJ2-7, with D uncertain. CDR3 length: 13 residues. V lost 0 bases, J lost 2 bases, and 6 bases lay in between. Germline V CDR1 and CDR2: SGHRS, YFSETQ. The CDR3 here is CASSLGSTYEQYF. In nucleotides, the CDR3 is TGCGCCAGCAGCTTGGGCTCGACCTACGAGCAGTACTTC.

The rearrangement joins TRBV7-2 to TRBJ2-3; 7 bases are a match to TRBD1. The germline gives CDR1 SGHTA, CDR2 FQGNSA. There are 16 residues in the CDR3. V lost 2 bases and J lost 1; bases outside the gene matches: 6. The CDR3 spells CASSLSRGGRTDTQYF. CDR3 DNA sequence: TGTGCCAGCAGCTTATCGCGAGGGGGCCGCACAGATACGCAGTATTTT.

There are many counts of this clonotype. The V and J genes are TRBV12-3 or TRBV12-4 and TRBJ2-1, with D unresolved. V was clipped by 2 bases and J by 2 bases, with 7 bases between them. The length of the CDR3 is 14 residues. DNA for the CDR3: TGTGCCAGCAGTTTACCTGGTCCCTACAATGAGCAGTTCTTC. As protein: CASSLPGPYNEQFF.